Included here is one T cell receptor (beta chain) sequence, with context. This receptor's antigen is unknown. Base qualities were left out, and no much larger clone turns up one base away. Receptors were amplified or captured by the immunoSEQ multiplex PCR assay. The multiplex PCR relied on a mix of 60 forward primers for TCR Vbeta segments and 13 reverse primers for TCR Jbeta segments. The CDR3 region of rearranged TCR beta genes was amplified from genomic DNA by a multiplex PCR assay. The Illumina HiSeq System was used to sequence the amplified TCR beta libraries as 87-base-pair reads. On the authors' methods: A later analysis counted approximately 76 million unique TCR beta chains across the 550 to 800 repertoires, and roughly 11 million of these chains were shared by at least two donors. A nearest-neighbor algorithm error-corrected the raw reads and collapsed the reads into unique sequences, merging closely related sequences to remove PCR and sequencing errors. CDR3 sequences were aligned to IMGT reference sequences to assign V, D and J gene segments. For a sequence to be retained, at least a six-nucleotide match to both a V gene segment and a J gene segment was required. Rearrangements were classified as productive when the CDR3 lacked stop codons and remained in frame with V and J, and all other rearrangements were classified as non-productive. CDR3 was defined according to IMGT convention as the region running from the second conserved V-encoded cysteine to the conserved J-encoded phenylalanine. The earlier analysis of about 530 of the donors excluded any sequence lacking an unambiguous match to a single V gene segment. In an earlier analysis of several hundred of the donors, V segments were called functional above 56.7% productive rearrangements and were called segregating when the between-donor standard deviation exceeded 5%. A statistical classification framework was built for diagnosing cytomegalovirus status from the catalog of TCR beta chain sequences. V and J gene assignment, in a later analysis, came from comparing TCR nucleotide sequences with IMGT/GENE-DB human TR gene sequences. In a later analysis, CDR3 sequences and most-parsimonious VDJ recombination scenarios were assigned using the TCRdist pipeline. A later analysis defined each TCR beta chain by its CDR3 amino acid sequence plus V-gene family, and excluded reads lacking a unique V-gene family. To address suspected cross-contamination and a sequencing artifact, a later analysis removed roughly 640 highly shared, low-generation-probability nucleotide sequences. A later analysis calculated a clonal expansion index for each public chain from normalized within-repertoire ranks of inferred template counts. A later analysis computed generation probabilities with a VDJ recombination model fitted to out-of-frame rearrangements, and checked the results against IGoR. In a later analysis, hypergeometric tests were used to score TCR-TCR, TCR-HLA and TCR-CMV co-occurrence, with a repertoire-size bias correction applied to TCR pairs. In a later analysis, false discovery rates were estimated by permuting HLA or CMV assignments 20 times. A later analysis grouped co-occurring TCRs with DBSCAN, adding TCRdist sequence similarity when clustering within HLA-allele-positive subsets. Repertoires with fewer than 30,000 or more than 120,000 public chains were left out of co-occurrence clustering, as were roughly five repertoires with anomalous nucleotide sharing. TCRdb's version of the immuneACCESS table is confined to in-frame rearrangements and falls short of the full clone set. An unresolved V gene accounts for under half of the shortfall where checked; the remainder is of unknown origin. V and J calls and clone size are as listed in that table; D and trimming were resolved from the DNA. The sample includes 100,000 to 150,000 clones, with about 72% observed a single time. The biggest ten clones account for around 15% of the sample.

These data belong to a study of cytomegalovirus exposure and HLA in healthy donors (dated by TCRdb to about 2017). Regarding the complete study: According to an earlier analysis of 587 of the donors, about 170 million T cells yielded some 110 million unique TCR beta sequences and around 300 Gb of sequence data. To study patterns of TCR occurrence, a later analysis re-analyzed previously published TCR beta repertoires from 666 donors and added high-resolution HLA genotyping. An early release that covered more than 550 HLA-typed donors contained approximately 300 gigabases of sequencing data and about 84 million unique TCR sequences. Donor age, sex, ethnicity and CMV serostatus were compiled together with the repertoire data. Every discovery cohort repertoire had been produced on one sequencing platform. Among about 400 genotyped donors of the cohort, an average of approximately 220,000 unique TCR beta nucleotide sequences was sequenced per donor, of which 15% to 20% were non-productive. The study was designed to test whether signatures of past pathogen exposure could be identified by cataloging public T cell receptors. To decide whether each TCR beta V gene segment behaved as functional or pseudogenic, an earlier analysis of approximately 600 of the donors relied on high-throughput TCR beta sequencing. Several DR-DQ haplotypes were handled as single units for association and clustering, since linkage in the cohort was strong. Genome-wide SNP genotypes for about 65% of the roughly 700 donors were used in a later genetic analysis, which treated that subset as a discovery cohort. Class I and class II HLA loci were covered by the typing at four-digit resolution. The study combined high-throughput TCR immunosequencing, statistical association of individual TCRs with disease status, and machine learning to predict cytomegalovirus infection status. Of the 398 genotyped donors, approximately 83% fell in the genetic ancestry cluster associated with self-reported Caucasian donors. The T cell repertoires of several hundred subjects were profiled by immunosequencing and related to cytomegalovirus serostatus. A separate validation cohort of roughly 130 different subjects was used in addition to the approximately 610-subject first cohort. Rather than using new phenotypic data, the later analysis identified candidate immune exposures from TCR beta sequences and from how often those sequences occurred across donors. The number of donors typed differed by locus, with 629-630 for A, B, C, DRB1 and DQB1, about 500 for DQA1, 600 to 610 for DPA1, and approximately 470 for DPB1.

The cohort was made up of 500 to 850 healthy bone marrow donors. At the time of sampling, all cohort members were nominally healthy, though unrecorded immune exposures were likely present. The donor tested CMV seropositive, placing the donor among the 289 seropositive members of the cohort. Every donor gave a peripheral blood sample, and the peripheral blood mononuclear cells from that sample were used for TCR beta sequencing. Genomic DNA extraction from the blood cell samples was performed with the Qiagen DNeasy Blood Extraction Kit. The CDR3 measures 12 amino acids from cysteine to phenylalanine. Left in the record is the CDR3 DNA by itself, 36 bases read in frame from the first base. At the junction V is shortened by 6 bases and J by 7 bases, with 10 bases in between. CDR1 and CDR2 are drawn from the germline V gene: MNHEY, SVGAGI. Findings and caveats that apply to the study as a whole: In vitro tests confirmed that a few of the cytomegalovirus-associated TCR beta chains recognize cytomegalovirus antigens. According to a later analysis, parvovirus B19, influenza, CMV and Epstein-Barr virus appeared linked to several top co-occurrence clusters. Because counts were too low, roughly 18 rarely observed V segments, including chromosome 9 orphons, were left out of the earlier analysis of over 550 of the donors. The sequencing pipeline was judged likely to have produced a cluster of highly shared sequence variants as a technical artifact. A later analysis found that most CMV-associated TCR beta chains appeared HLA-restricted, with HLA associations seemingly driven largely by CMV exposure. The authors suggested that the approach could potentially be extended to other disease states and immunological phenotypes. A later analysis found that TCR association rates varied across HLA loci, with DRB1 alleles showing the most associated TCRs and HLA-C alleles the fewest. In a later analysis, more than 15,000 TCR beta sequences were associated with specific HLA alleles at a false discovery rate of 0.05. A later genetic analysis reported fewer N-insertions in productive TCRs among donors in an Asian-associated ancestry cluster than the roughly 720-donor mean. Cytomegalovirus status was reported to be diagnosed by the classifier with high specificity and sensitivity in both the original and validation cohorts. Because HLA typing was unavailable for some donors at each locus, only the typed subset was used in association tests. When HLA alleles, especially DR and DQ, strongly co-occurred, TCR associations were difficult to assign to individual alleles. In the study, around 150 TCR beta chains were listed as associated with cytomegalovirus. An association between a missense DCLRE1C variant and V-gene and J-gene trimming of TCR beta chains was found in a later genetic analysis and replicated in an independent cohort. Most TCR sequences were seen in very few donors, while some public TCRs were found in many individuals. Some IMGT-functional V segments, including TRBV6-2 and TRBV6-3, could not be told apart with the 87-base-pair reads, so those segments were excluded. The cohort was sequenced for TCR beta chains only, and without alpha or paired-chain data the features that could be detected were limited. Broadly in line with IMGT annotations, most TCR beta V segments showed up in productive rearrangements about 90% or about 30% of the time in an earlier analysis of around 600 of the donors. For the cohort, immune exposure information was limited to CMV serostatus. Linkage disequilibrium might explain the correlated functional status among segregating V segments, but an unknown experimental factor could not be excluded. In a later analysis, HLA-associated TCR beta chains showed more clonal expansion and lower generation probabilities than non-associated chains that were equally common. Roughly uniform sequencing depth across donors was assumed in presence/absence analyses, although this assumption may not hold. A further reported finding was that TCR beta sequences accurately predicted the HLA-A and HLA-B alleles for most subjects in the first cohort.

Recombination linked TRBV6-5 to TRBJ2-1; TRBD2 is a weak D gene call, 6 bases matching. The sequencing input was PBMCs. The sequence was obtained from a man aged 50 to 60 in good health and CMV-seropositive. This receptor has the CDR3 CASRLGSNEQFF. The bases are TGTGCCAGCAGACTCGGGAGTAATGAGCAGTTCTTC.